The TCR beta chain described here comes from a study of early T cells in non-severe SARS-CoV-2 infection. Study details: Sequencing input comprised bulk RNA from unsorted whole blood; chain pairing was not available.

V was trimmed by 4 bases and J by 0 bases, leaving 11 bases between them. Per germline, CDR1 SGHRS and CDR2 YFSETQ. This CDR3 is built from 15 residues. Unique molecular identifiers were affixed to single, distinct cDNA molecules. TCRdb called the 5' RACE reads again in MiXCR, with one record for every CDR3 protein. The sample has some 77,000 distinct CDR3 sequences; more than 10% are singletons. This clonotype was picked up a small number of times. This TCR was recovered from an adult who was a healthcare worker with PCR-confirmed SARS-CoV-2 infection or an uninfected control (not recorded which). The donor label of this sample is uncertain. The genes are TRBV5-1 and TRBJ2-1; TRBD2 is a possible D gene (6 bases). Sequences were derived from whole blood, sampled at baseline. CDR3 sequence (DNA): TGCGCCAGCAGCCCTAGCGTAGACTCCTACAATGAGCAGTTCTTC. Protein sequence: CASSPSVDSYNEQFF.